This T cell receptor beta chain is from a study of blood T cell repertoires in COVID-19. Looking at the study overall: PBMCs, B-cell-depleted T cells, or T cells provided the cDNA or gDNA that made up the material.

CDR1 MNHEY and CDR2 SVGAGI come from the germline V gene. The junction had 5 bases not matched to a gene; V was cut back by 0 bases and J by 9 bases. The CDR3 runs 16 residues. As originally analysed: Cell counts per sample came from amplifying reference gene primers. Using immunoSEQ multiplex PCR, the repertoire was profiled, and TCRdb retains in-frame clones only, with some absent. V, J and clone size were drawn from that table, and D and trimming were deduced from the DNA. In the table there are about 130,000 clones, roughly 90% of which are singletons. This chain connects TRBV6-5 to TRBJ1-6; 10 bases align to TRBD1. The sequence was obtained from a man in his 60s with COVID-19, enrolled during active disease. Sequencing was carried out using peripheral blood. In DNA, the CDR3 is TGTGCCAGCAGTTACTCAAAGGGACAGGGGTCTTCACCCCTCCACTTT. Protein: CASSYSKGQGSSPLHF.